Here is one T cell receptor (beta chain) with its context. This clonotype is medium-sized (0.01 to 0.1%) in terms of sample share. Its antigen is currently not known. Within one base of it there is no much larger clone, and no base qualities were kept. This sample was included in a study of read filtering for tumor transcriptome and immune sequencing (dated by TCRdb to 2020 to 2022). Notes on the research overall: Of the patients in the cohort, fewer than 20 were male and 14 to 15 were female, and their mean age was approximately 70 years, with a range of roughly 45 to 90. TCR-region mapped reads per sample ranged from about 3.5 to 11 million with IR-seq versus only about 85 to 1273 with RNA-seq. Using the same bone marrow samples, the study compared TCR repertoires obtained by targeted immune repertoire sequencing with those obtained by bulk whole-transcriptome sequencing. After DNase treatment, whole-transcriptome libraries were prepared using the TruSeq RNA Access Library Prep Kit. One main goal was a read-filtering strategy for immune repertoire data, in particular deciding whether clonotypes backed by only one read should be removed. By revised international staging, 8 patients were R-ISS I, over 15 were R-ISS II and over five were R-ISS III.

Summary of the overall study and its limitations: In IR-seq, single-read clonotypes were roughly 84% of clonotypes but approximately 4% of total reads; in RNA-seq they were about 68% of clonotypes and roughly 42% of reads. Compared with RNA-seq, IR-seq captured clonotypes at much greater depth and more reliably, and a smaller IR-seq throughput was enough to identify most of the shared clonotypes. The correlation between IR-seq and RNA-seq shared clonotype proportions rose when single-read clonotypes were removed. The sorted CD138-negative fraction was not purified T cells but a mixed bone marrow immune population.

Bone marrow was sampled from every patient at the time of active disease. Ficoll-Hypaque density gradient centrifugation was used to isolate the bone marrow mononuclear cells. CD138-negative cells were obtained by negative selection after labeling with CD138 magnetic microbeads on a MACS separator, removing myeloma plasma cells. Flow cytometry on an Attune NxT with CD138 antibodies was used to check the purity of the isolated cells. Total RNA was extracted using TRIzol reagent and was quantified on a NanoDrop spectrophotometer. Paired RNA-seq and IR-seq were performed on the CD138-negative bone marrow sample of each patient. From its cysteine to its phenylalanine, the CDR3 spans 14 amino acids. Of all the DNA, just the CDR3 is kept, 42 bases in frame from base 1. V and J lose 7 bases and 2 bases, and a span of 14 bases separates them. As encoded in the germline V gene, CDR1 is SGHAT while CDR2 is FQNNGV.

Starting from approximately 0.4 ug RNA, TCR libraries were constructed with the Immunoverse kit using molecular barcoded adaptors that cover the alpha/delta and beta/gamma chains. TCR library preparation used the same RNA that was used for transcriptome sequencing. TCR libraries were sequenced on an Illumina HiSeq 4000 with 2 x 150 cycles. The published analysis was carried out like this. MiXCR aligned TCR reads to human V, D, J and C references and assembled the aligned reads into CDR3 clonotypes, with quality filtering and error correction included. The tcR package in R was used for analysis of clonotype counts and gene usage diversity. Raw mapping reads were checked after the RNA-seq reads had been mapped by STAR aligner version 2.5.3a onto the human GRCh37 genome. To test how sequencing depth affects detected clonotypes, IR-seq fastq files were randomly downsampled with Seqtk 1.3. TCRdb trimmed public reads at Q25 via fastp, called clones via MiXCR and kept in-frame beta chains. One record per CDR3 amino acid sequence lists the most common genes and DNA. The V and J calls reflect TCRdb's pipeline rather than the authors' work. This sample holds 94,000 or so distinct CDR3 sequences; 9% to 15% were observed only once. About 16% of the sample is in the top ten clones.

The chain is assembled from TRBV11-2 and TRBJ1-1; no D gene call is confident. What was sequenced was a population of CD138-negative cells sorted from bone marrow. What this sample's cell subset or site label stands for: bone marrow mononuclear cells depleted of CD138+ plasma/myeloma cells by negative magnetic selection. The clonotype was recovered from a donor at least 40 years old with multiple myeloma. The CDR3 is CASTPPPGNTEAFF. The bases read TGTGCCAGCACCCCCCCGCCGGGTAACACTGAAGCTTTCTTT.